The T cell receptor (beta chain) under discussion was sequenced for a study of T cell responses to AZD1222 COVID-19 vaccine. The method was immunoSEQ multiplex PCR; TCRdb's version includes in-frame clones alone and lacks a portion of them. The sample gives 150,000 to 200,000 clones, 90% to 95% of which show up once; approximately 4.6% is in the top ten. CDR1 is MGHRA and CDR2 is YSYEKL in the germline V gene. CDR3 length equals 14 residues. V shed 2 bases and J shed 3 bases, with 8 bases lying between them. This receptor was taken from an adult who received the AZD1222 COVID-19 vaccine. The source material was peripheral blood, sampled 28 days after the second AZD1222 dose. The chain is built from TRBV4-1 and TRBJ1-3; a possible D gene is TRBD1 (6 bases). CDR3 bases: TGCGCCAGCAGCCAAACAGGGAGTGGAAACACCATATATTTT. This codes for CASSQTGSGNTIYF.